This T cell receptor (beta chain) was sequenced during a study of T cells in Graves' hyperthyroidism and ophthalmopathy. The CDR3 is 13 residues long. V was cut by 3 bases and J by 5 bases, with 11 bases left in between. Germline assignment: CDR1 SGHTA and CDR2 FQGTGA. This clonotype showed up many times. Amplification of TCR beta CDR3 regions used RNA as the template. The study used the HTBI primer set for a first-round RT-PCR of the TCR CDR3. TCRdb passed the multiplex PCR reads through MiXCR, listing each CDR3 protein once. The data hold roughly 700,000 distinct CDR3 sequences, with about 35% observed a single time.

Sequences were obtained from blood. The source of this sequence is a woman aged 35 to 49 with Graves' hyperthyroidism. V gene TRBV7-3 combines with J gene TRBJ2-7; D perhaps matches TRBD2 (5 bases). The CDR3 DNA reads as TGTGCCAGCAGCTTCGGGCCCGGGGACGAGCAGTACTTC. This sequence encodes CASSFGPGDEQYF. Looking up the rest from reference TRBV7-3 and TRBJ2-7 gives the full variable domain: GAGVSQTPSNKVTEKGKYVELRCDPISGHTALYWYRQSLGQGPEFLIYFQGTGAADDSGLPNDRFFAVRPEGSVSTLKIQRTERGDSAVYLCASSFGPGDEQYFGPGTRLTVT.